This T cell receptor beta chain derives from a study of T cell responses to AZD1222 COVID-19 vaccine (dated by TCRdb to the early 2020s). Context from the whole study: TCR sequencing was performed for roughly 250 trial participants, of whom roughly 200 were given two doses of AZD1222 and about 25 were given two doses of MenACWY control vaccine. Trial participants were enrolled by age into subgroups of 18-55, 56-69 and 70-plus years, and around 150, 28 and 57 TCR-sequenced participants, respectively, were included in these subgroups.

A remark on this clone: No cognate antigen has been identified for it. The sample holds no much larger clone one base away, and base qualities are not on file.

The CDR3 regions of human TCRbeta chains were analyzed by immunosequencing. For the original study's pipeline: Repertoire TCRs were checked for matches against a reference library of SARS-CoV-2-specific TCRs that had been generated using the MIRA antigen-specificity platform. Breadth was defined as the fraction of unique TCRs that were SARS-CoV-2-associated, and depth was defined as the fraction of total T cells that were SARS-CoV-2-associated. Using the MIRA data, each spike-specific TCR was assigned both to the spike region to which the TCR was reactive and to a CD4 or CD8 class. Log10-transformed breadth and depth values were compared by one-way ANOVA with Sidak's multiple comparisons tests. TCRdb re-hosts the immuneACCESS table, in-frame sequences only. Its copies lack some clones; in the studies checked, an unresolved V gene accounts for under half of them, and the cause for the rest is not known. The V and J calls and the clone size are those of that table, but D and trimming were determined from the DNA. This sample lists fewer than 150,000 clones; roughly 87% were detected once. The top ten clones comprise around a tenth of the sample.

Paper-wide results and their limitations: Conclusions about previously exposed vaccinees were limited because only a handful of AZD1222 recipients were SARS-CoV-2 seropositive at baseline. The 56-69-year group was small, and its depth increase did not reach significance, likely because of low power. Vaccine-associated CD4 TCRs spanned the whole spike protein, with dominant responses in regions 160-218 and 743-854. Because no day 14 peak-response samples were available, the repertoires could be characterized only after the peak T cell response. Reportedly, close to half of the unique spike-specific TCRs recognized epitopes lying outside the regions that are mutated in the B.1.351 and B.1.1.7 variants. Spike-specific TCR breadth and depth rose significantly after two AZD1222 doses compared with day 0 and with MenACWY recipients. Participants were mostly white British, with more females than males. The authors suggested clonal diversity may have been underestimated.

The intended sense of this specimen's time point label: about 28 days (+/-7) after the second vaccine dose. AZD1222 recipients with second doses at about 4 weeks or about 12 weeks were pooled, because spike-specific TCR depth and breadth did not differ between schedules. The vaccinee samples were drawn from two UK trials, COV001 and COV002, one of which was a single-blind randomized controlled phase 2/3 trial testing AZD1222 (ChAdOx1 nCoV-19) in healthy adults. For TCRbeta chain sequencing, PBMC samples were collected from trial participants at day 0 and at day 28 after the second dose. The junction carries 16 bases between V and J, which are trimmed by 4 bases and 7 bases respectively. From the cysteine through the phenylalanine, the CDR3 covers 14 amino acids. CDR3 DNA is the only sequence kept; it has 42 bases, read in frame from the first base. From a lookup of the germline V gene, CDR1 and CDR2 are MNHEY and SVGAGI.

The chain uses TRBV6-5 and TRBJ2-5; the D gene lacks a confident call. Material: peripheral blood, obtained 28 days after the second AZD1222 dose. This TCR came from an adult who received the AZD1222 COVID-19 vaccine. The DNA sequence is as follows: TGTGCCAGCAGTTTGCTAGGGTTGGGCGGGACCCAGTACTTC. Its coded protein is CASSLLGLGGTQYF.